Each of the 14 T cell receptor beta chains below was sequenced from the same sample in a study of T-cell memory formation after mild COVID-19. TCRdb used MiXCR to reprocess the 5' RACE reads, holding one entry per CDR3 protein. The repertoire holds some 130,000 distinct CDR3 sequences, with more than 15% as singletons. The source material was PBMCs or a T cell subset sorted from them (not recorded which). The receptor set was obtained from a man aged 18-30 years who had mild COVID-19 (a few samples of this study predate the infection). Cell type and time point are not known.

The rearrangement links TRBV12-3 or TRBV12-4 to TRBJ1-5; D gene uncertain. CDR3 size: 12 residues. Trimming took 3 bases from V and 2 from J, leaving 2 bases between them. Written as DNA, the CDR3 is TGTGCCAGCAGTTTCGGCAATCAGCCCCAGCATTTT. This translates into CASSFGNQPQHF.

This chain uses TRBV6-5 with TRBJ2-5, with TRBD2 as a possible D gene (5 bases). Germline CDR1 reads MNHEY; CDR2 reads SVGAGI. V was shortened by 6 bases and J by 5 bases, with 13 bases between the two germline ends. This CDR3 region has 13 residues. CDR3 residues: CASSQRGFETQYF. In DNA form, the CDR3 reads TGTGCCAGCAGCCAACGGGGTTTCGAGACCCAGTACTTC.

This sequence joins TRBV6-5 and TRBJ2-7; D might be TRBD1 (5 bases). CDR3 length equals 16 residues. Trimming took off 4 bases at V and 0 bases at J, with 16 bases between the two ends. Germline V gene data show CDR1 as MNHEY and CDR2 as SVGAGI. CDR3 coding DNA: TGTGCCAGCAGTTCCAGGGTAGGGCCAAGCTCCTACGAGCAGTACTTC. Its translation: CASSSRVGPSSYEQYF.

The CDR3 nucleotides read TGTGCCAGCAGCTTGATTAAGGCAGGGGGTTATGAGCAGTTCTTC. Amino acids: CASSLIKAGGYEQFF. This chain joins TRBV5-5 and TRBJ2-1, with 7 bases aligning to TRBD1. V lost 1 base to trimming and J lost 8 bases; unmatched junction nucleotides: 9. Germline-derived CDR1 and CDR2 are SGHKS and YYEKEE (reference sequence). This CDR3 has 15 residues.

The chain employs TRBV4-2 and TRBJ1-4; 8 nucleotides match TRBD1. Germline CDR1 is LGHNA and CDR2 is YNFKEQ. V was clipped by 8 bases and J by 8 bases; unmatched bases: 4. CDR3 length equals 12 residues. The DNA of the CDR3 is TGTGCCAGCCGACAGGGGAACGAAAAACTGTTTTTT. It encodes CASRQGNEKLFF.

A few counts support this clonotype. The chain recombines TRBV7-2 with TRBJ1-1; D gene ambiguous. This CDR3 contains 12 residues. Between the trimmed V and J ends, which lost 1 base and 6 bases, there was a span of 6 bases. Germline values: CDR1 SGHTA, CDR2 FQGNSA. CDR3 residues: CASSLEAAEAFF. In DNA form, the CDR3 reads TGTGCCAGCAGCTTAGAAGCCGCTGAAGCTTTCTTT.

This clonotype showed up just a few times. The J gene is TRBJ2-3, the V gene TRBV9; 9 bases match TRBD2. The CDR3 has 15 amino acids. J lost 5 bases, V lost 0 bases, and 4 bases had no gene match. Germline V gives CDR1 SGDLS, CDR2 YYNGEE. CDR3 residues: CASSVEGSGGDTQYF. DNA for the CDR3: TGTGCCAGCAGCGTAGAAGGTAGCGGGGGAGATACGCAGTATTTT.

This clonotype was observed a few times. The V and J genes are TRBV6-1 and TRBJ2-7, with TRBD1 matching over 7 bases. The V segment lost 2 bases and the J segment 2 bases; nucleotides outside the gene matches: 3. This CDR3 is 14 amino acids long. The germline CDR1 and CDR2 sequences are MNHNS and SASEGT. CDR3 loop: CASSERGTAYEQYF. In DNA form, the CDR3 reads TGTGCCAGCAGTGAAAGGGGGACAGCCTACGAGCAGTACTTC.

The genes are TRBV11-3 and TRBJ2-6; D possibly uses TRBD1 or TRBD2 (5 bases each). The germline CDR1 and CDR2 sequences are SGHNT and YENEEA. The V and J ends lost 5 bases and 4 bases respectively, with 15 bases between them. The CDR3 has 16 amino acids. CDR3 sequence: CASSNPPGRGANVLTF. CDR3 in DNA: TGTGCCAGCAGCAACCCCCCGGGGCGAGGGGCCAACGTCCTGACTTTC.

This clonotype was counted a few times. The rearrangement joins TRBV20-1 to TRBJ2-7; D possibly corresponds to TRBD2 (6 bases). With 4 bases removed from V and 6 bases from J, the gap between germline ends came to 16 bases. The length of the CDR3 is 13 residues. Germline V lookup: CDR1 DFQATT, CDR2 SNEGSKA (reference sequence). CDR3 DNA: TGCAGTGCTACCCGGGACTCGACCGGCGAGCAGTACTTC. Residues: CSATRDSTGEQYF.

This chain connects TRBV12-5 to TRBJ2-2, with 9 nucleotides matching TRBD2. Germline V gene sequence: CDR1 LGHNT, CDR2 FRNRAP. This CDR3 contains 15 residues. Unmatched junction bases numbered 0, after V lost 3 bases and J lost 1 base. CDR3 residues: CASGLAGGNTGELFF. The CDR3 coding sequence is TGTGCTAGTGGTTTAGCGGGGGGGAACACCGGGGAGCTGTTTTTT. Full variable domain (rest looked up from reference TRBV12-5 and TRBJ2-2): DARVTQTPRHKVTEMGQEVTMRCQPILGHNTVFWYRQTMMQGLELLAYFRNRAPLDDSGMPKDRFSAEMPDATLATLKIQPSEPRDSAVYFCASGLAGGNTGELFFGEGSRLTVL.

This clonotype was seen more than once but under ten times. The rearrangement uses TRBV7-9 and TRBJ2-5; perhaps TRBD2 as D (5 bases). The CDR3 runs to 14 residues. Trimming took off 4 bases at V and 7 bases at J, with 16 bases between the two ends. Looked up from germline, CDR1 is SEHNR and CDR2 is FQNEAQ (reference sequence). CDR3 nucleotide sequence: TGTGCCAGCAGCTCTAGGGAGCGCGGGTCGACCCAGTACTTC. It translates to CASSSRERGSTQYF.

DNA of the CDR3: TGTGCCAGCAGGATGGACAGGGAAGAGACCCAGTACTTC. It specifies CASRMDREETQYF. This chain links TRBV2 with TRBJ2-5; TRBD1 agrees at 8 bases. The CDR3 loop spans 13 amino acids. The V gene end was trimmed by 6 bases and the J gene end by 3 bases; junction bases not matched to a gene: 3. Germline lookup yields CDR1 SNHLY and CDR2 FYNNEI.

V is TRBV11-2 and J is TRBJ2-7, with 8 bases fitting TRBD1. Trimming cost V 3 bases and J 2 bases; bases outside gene matches: 9. The CDR3 is 16 amino acids. The germline V gene has CDR1 SGHAT and CDR2 FQNNGV. The CDR3 loop is CASSFSPMTGAYEQYF. CDR3 in DNA: TGTGCCAGCAGCTTCTCTCCGATGACAGGGGCCTACGAGCAGTACTTC.